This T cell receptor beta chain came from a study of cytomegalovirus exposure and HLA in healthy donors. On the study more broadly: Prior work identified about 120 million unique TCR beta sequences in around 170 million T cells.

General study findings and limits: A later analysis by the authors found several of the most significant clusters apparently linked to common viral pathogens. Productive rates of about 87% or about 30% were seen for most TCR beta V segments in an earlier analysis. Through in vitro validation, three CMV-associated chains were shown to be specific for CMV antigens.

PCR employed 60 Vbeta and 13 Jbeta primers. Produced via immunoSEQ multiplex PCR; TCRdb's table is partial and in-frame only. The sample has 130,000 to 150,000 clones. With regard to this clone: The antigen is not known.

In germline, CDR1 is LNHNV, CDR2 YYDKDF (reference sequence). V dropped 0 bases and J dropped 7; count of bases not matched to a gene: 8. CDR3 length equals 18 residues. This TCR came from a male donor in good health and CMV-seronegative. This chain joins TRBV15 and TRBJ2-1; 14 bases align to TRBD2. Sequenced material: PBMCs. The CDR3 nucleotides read TGTGCCACCAGCAGAGATGCCCTGACTAGCGGGAGGGGAAATGAGCAGTTCTTC. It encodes CATSRDALTSGRGNEQFF.